The clone carrying this T cell receptor beta chain turned up a few times. From germline, CDR1 is LGHDT and CDR2 YNNKEL (reference sequence). The CDR3 consists of 13 residues. The V gene lost 2 bases and the J gene lost 7 bases, with 6 bases spanning the gap. These data are taken from a study of blood T cell repertoires in COVID-19. Across the study: Specimens from acute and convalescent COVID-19 originated in the United States, Italy and Spain.

Clones were sequenced by immunoSEQ multiplex PCR, and TCRdb holds only the in-frame ones, with some missing. The profile shows 470,000 or so clones, roughly 87% of them singletons. What was sequenced was PBMCs or T cells enriched from blood (not recorded which). The sequence derives from a woman aged 18-29 years with acute COVID-19. The V call is TRBV3-1 (or the pseudogene TRBV3-2), the J call TRBJ1-6; weak D call: TRBD1 (6 bases). This chain's CDR3 is CASSQQGNSPLHF. The DNA for the CDR3 is TGTGCCAGCAGCCAACAGGGGAATTCACCCCTCCACTTT.